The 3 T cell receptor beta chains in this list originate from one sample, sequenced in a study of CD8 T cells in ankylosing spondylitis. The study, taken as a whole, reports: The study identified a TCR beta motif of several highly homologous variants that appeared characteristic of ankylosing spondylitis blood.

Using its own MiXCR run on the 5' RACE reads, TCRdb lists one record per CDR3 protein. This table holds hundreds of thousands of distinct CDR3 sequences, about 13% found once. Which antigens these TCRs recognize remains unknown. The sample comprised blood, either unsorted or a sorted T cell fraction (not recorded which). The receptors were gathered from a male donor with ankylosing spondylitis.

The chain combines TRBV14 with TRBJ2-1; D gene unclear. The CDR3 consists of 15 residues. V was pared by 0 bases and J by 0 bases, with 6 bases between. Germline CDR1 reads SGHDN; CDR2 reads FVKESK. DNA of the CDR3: TGTGCCAGCAGCCAAGAATGGGGCTCCTACAATGAGCAGTTCTTC. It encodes CASSQEWGSYNEQFF.

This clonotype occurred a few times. The DNA for the CDR3 is TGTGCCAGCAGTTACTCCGAAGAGACCCAGTACTTC. Protein sequence: CASSYSEETQYF. The chain combines TRBV6-6 with TRBJ2-5, with D unresolved. The germline CDR1 and CDR2 sequences are MNHNY and SVGAGI (reference sequence). The CDR3 sequence is 12 residues long. The V gene lost 0 bases and the J gene lost 3 bases, with 2 bases spanning the gap.

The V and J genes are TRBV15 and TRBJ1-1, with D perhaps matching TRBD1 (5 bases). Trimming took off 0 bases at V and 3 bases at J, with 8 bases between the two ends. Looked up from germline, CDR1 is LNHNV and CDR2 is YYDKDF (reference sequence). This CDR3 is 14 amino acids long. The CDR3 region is CATSRDLGDTEAFF. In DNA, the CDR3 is TGTGCCACCAGCAGAGATTTGGGGGACACTGAAGCTTTCTTT.